These 15 T cell receptor beta chains originate from one sample sequenced in a study of blood T cells in healthy people across ages. A J-beta primer mix and a sample-barcoded 5' primer were used in a second PCR of roughly 6 to 11 cycles. TCRdb reprocessed the 5' RACE reads with MiXCR, giving one entry per CDR3 protein. Seen here are fewer than 900,000 distinct CDR3 sequences, roughly 44% observed once, and the top ten hold around 20%. What was sequenced was blood. These TCRs come from an older woman in good health.

The rearrangement joins TRBV7-8 to TRBJ2-7, with a possible D match to TRBD2 (6 bases). Trimming cost V 1 base and J 7 bases, with 20 bases left between them. The CDR3 loop spans 16 amino acids. The germline V gene has CDR1 SGHVS and CDR2 FQNEAQ. In nucleotides, the CDR3 is TGTGCCAGCAGCTTAGTCGGGACTTACACCTACAATGAGCAGTACTTC. It is translated as CASSLVGTYTYNEQYF.

This clonotype has a handful of counts. The V gene is TRBV4-3, the J gene TRBJ2-7, with a weak D call TRBD1 (6 bases). Trimming shortened V by 0 bases and J by 2 bases, and 14 bases separated the two germline ends. The CDR3 covers 16 residues. From germline, CDR1 is LGHNA and CDR2 YSLEER. The CDR3 loop is CASSQDLQGLPYEQYF. The CDR3 nucleotides are TGCGCCAGCAGCCAAGACCTACAGGGCTTGCCCTACGAGCAGTACTTC.

This clonotype came up many times. Here the CDR3 reads CASEGSSTDTQYF. The CDR3 nucleotides are TGTGCCAGCGAGGGCAGCAGCACAGATACGCAGTATTTT. V usage is TRBV28 and J usage is TRBJ2-3; D is possibly TRBD2 (5 bases). The CDR3 is 13 amino acids. Germline values: CDR1 MDHEN, CDR2 SYDVKM. Trimming left V 8 bases short and J 0 bases short, with 9 bases between.

The chain carries TRBV7-2 and TRBJ2-1, with TRBD2 matching 14 bases. J lost 7 bases, V lost 6 bases, and 5 bases had no gene match. Germline CDR1 reads SGHTA; CDR2 reads FQGNSA. The CDR3 runs 15 residues. CDR3 protein: CASRGLAGVPNEQFF. DNA for the CDR3: TGTGCCAGCAGGGGACTAGCGGGAGTTCCTAATGAGCAGTTCTTC.

This clonotype occurred once. The chain carries TRBV14 and TRBJ2-2, with TRBD2 matching 11 bases. Germline-derived CDR1 and CDR2 are SGHDN and FVKESK. V shed 0 bases, J shed 5 bases, and the junction held 5 bases outside the gene matches. The CDR3 length is 17 residues. The CDR3 reads CASSQDQLAGETGELFF. CDR3 bases: TGTGCCAGCAGCCAAGATCAACTAGCGGGAGAGACCGGGGAGCTGTTTTTT.

The genes are TRBV11-1 and TRBJ2-5; 11 nucleotides line up with TRBD1. CDR1 and CDR2 from the germline V gene are SGHAT and FQDESV (reference sequence). This CDR3 spans 16 amino acids. The V segment lost 1 base and the J segment 5 bases; nucleotides outside the gene matches: 6. The CDR3 DNA reads TGTGCCAGCAGCTTAGTTCGGACAGGGGGCGCGGAGACCCAGTACTTC. It translates to CASSLVRTGGAETQYF.

This clonotype appeared a single time. The genes are TRBV15 and TRBJ2-3; 8 bases align to TRBD2. The CDR3 sequence is 14 residues long. Germline V lookup: CDR1 LNHNV, CDR2 YYDKDF (reference sequence). The junction had 5 bases not matched to a gene; V was cut back by 4 bases and J by 5 bases. The CDR3 protein is CATSKRLALDTQYF. The CDR3 nucleotides read TGTGCCACCAGCAAGAGACTAGCGTTAGATACGCAGTATTTT. Together with reference TRBV15 and TRBJ2-3, the CDR3 gives the full variable domain: DAMVIQNPRYQVTQFGKPVTLSCSQTLNHNVMYWYQQKSSQAPKLLFHYYDKDFNNEADTPDNFQSRRPNTSFCFLDIRSPGLGDTAMYLCATSKRLALDTQYFGPGTRLTVL.

In its sample, this clonotype was seen once. Germline is not matched at one junction end, which may reflect a read error. This chain uses TRBV7-9 with TRBJ2-7, with 9 bases that match TRBD1. Germline CDR1 SEHNR, CDR2 FQNEAQ (reference sequence). The CDR3 totals 14 residues. The CDR3 reads CASSPSGQGSERYF. The CDR3 coding sequence is TGTGCCAGCAGCCCCTCGGGACAGGGCTCCGAGCGGTACTTC.

The sample holds a few counts of this clonotype. A much bigger clone sits one base away, suggesting this may be a read error. This chain links TRBV5-1 with TRBJ2-5, with D possibly being TRBD1 (6 bases). The CDR3 length is 16 residues. Germline loops: CDR1 SGHRS, CDR2 YFSETQ. Trimming took off 1 base at V and 5 bases at J, with 18 bases between the two ends. CDR3 nucleotide sequence: TGCGCCAGCAGCTTGTGGCCGGTCGGGACACACGAGACCCAGTACTTC. It encodes CASSLWPVGTHETQYF.

The gene calls are TRBV20-1 and TRBJ2-5; 7 bases align to TRBD2. The germline CDR1 and CDR2 sequences are DFQATT and SNEGSKA (reference sequence). After removal of 6 bases from V and 7 bases from J, the junction contained 11 bases not matched to a gene. The CDR3 extends over 13 amino acids. CDR3 region: CSAPRAGGGTQYF. CDR3 bases: TGCAGTGCCCCTCGGGCTGGGGGGGGGACCCAGTACTTC.

This chain's CDR3 is CSAPPAREDYNEQFF. DNA of the CDR3: TGCAGTGCTCCCCCCGCTCGTGAAGACTACAATGAGCAGTTCTTC. V gene TRBV20-1 combines with J gene TRBJ2-1; unclear D gene. Trimming took 5 bases from V and 3 from J, leaving 17 bases between them. Germline CDR1 DFQATT, CDR2 SNEGSKA (reference sequence). This CDR3 has 15 amino acids.

V and J are TRBV27 and TRBJ2-3; D remains unclear. Trimming took 5 bases from V and 14 from J, leaving 20 bases between them. The length of the CDR3 is 13 residues. From germline, CDR1 is MNHEY and CDR2 SMNVEV (reference sequence). The CDR3 loop reads CASSKEVGMSSYF. CDR3 nucleotides: TGTGCCAGCAGTAAGGAAGTAGGCATGAGTTCGTATTTT.

Many counts were recorded for this clonotype. For the CDR3, the DNA is TGTGCCAGCAGTCCGGTGAGCTCCTACGAGCAGTACTTC. Residues: CASSPVSSYEQYF. V usage is TRBV12-3 or TRBV12-4 and J usage is TRBJ2-7, with D hard to call. Trimming pared 5 bases from V and 0 bases from J, leaving 8 bases between. The CDR3 runs 13 residues.

The chain is built from TRBV6-1 and TRBJ2-3, with D perhaps TRBD1 (6 bases). The CDR3 is 15 residues long. Germline lookup yields CDR1 MNHNS and CDR2 SASEGT. With 7 bases removed from V and 13 bases from J, the gap between germline ends came to 27 bases. CDR3 loop: CASNPLHSGASPEYF. The CDR3 DNA reads TGTGCCAGCAACCCCCTCCACTCAGGGGCCTCTCCTGAGTATTTT.

This clonotype appeared a few times. The gene calls are TRBV11-2 and TRBJ2-1; D is unresolved. Deletions cut 5 bases from V and 9 bases from J, with 8 bases between. The CDR3 runs 11 residues. From germline, CDR1 is SGHAT and CDR2 FQNNGV. The CDR3 sequence: CASSPAIEQFF. The DNA for the CDR3 is TGTGCCAGCAGCCCCGCTATTGAGCAGTTCTTC.